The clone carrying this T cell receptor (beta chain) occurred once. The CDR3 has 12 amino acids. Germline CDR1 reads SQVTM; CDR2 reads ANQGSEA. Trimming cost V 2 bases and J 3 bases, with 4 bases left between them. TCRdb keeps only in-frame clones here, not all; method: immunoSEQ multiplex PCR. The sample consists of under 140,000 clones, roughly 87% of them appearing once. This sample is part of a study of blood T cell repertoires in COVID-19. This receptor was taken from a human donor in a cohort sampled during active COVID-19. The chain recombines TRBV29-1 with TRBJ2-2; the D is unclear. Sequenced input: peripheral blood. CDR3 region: CSVEPHTGELFF. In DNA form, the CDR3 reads TGCAGCGTTGAACCTCACACCGGGGAGCTGTTTTTT.